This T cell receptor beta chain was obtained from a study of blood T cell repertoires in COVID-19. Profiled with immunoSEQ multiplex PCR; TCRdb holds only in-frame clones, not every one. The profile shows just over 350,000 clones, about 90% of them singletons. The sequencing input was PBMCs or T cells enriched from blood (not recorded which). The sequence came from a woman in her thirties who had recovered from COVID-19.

The CDR3 coding sequence is TGTGCCAGCACCAGACTAGCGGGAGACGTATATGAGCAGTTCTTC. Protein: CASTRLAGDVYEQFF. The chain is built from TRBV6-5 and TRBJ2-1; 12 nucleotides line up with TRBD2. J lost 8 bases, V lost 7 bases, and 9 bases had no gene match. The germline V gene encodes CDR1 MNHEY and CDR2 SVGAGI. The CDR3 extends over 15 amino acids.